The 25 T cell receptor beta chains presented below share a single source sample, sequenced in a study of shared clonotypes between healthy human individuals. Profiled with immunoSEQ multiplex PCR; TCRdb holds only in-frame clones, not every one. The sample holds hundreds of thousands of clones, about 74% seen once. Sequencing input: memory CD4+ T cells sorted from blood. Described subset: CD45RA-negative fraction. Source of these receptors: a woman aged 25-40 years in good health.

The chain recombines TRBV5-1 with TRBJ2-1, with D perhaps assigned TRBD1 or TRBD2 (5 bases each). Germline lookup yields CDR1 SGHRS and CDR2 YFSETQ. Trimming shortened V by 0 bases and J by 1 base, and 14 bases separated the two germline ends. The CDR3 consists of 17 residues. CDR3 nucleotides: TGCGCCAGCAGCTTGGGGTCGGGGCGACATTCCTACAATGAGCAGTTCTTC. Residues: CASSLGSGRHSYNEQFF.

The rearrangement links TRBV10-2 to TRBJ1-1, with a weak D call TRBD1 (5 bases). CDR1 is WSHSY and CDR2 is SAAADI in the germline V gene. The germline V and J ends were trimmed by 6 bases and 2 bases, with 13 bases remaining between them. The CDR3 has 14 residues. CDR3 DNA: TGCGCCAGCAGCGTCGGACGGGACAACACTGAAGCTTTCTTT. This codes for CASSVGRDNTEAFF.

This sequence joins TRBV5-6 and TRBJ2-5; D not resolved. Germline V gene data show CDR1 as SGHDT and CDR2 as YYEEEE. V gave up 2 bases and J gave up 3 bases, with 11 bases separating them. The CDR3 is made up of 14 amino acids. The CDR3 region has the DNA TGTGCCAGCAGCTTAGTCGGTACGAAAGAGACCCAGTACTTC. This encodes CASSLVGTKETQYF.

The rearrangement joins TRBV28 to TRBJ2-1, with no clear D. Trimming pared 1 base from V and 8 bases from J, leaving 9 bases between. This CDR3 spans 13 amino acids. Germline V gives CDR1 MDHEN, CDR2 SYDVKM. This CDR3 reads CASSLSSTDEQFF. CDR3 DNA: TGTGCCAGCAGTTTATCCTCGACCGATGAGCAGTTCTTC.

The rearrangement links TRBV6-4 to TRBJ1-5, with 8 nucleotides matching TRBD1. The germline V gene has CDR1 MRHNA and CDR2 SNTAGT. This CDR3 region has 13 residues. V gave up 6 bases and J gave up 6 bases; unmatched junction bases: 4. CDR3: CASSLQGGQPQHF. As DNA, the CDR3 is TGTGCCAGCAGCCTACAGGGGGGTCAGCCCCAGCATTTT.

The chain carries TRBV15 and TRBJ2-7; D may be TRBD1 or TRBD2 (5 bases each). Germline V CDR1 and CDR2: LNHNV, YYDKDF (reference sequence). The CDR3 totals 15 residues. V shed 1 base and J shed 6 bases, with 16 bases lying between them. The CDR3 here is CATSRGGTEKVEQYF. The CDR3, as DNA: TGTGCCACCAGCAGAGGGGGGACGGAGAAGGTCGAGCAGTACTTC.

This chain links TRBV11-2 with TRBJ2-1; 7 bases are a match to TRBD1. Germline values: CDR1 SGHAT, CDR2 FQNNGV. This CDR3 spans 15 amino acids. With V trimmed by 1 base and J by 3 bases, 3 bases remained unmatched. CDR3 nucleotide sequence: TGTGCCAGCAGCTTAGGACAGGGCTTCTACAATGAGCAGTTCTTC. Protein sequence: CASSLGQGFYNEQFF. The whole variable domain, filled in from reference TRBV11-2 and TRBJ2-1, reads EAGVAQSPRYKIIEKRQSVAFWCNPISGHATLYWYQQILGQGPKLLIQFQNNGVVDDSQLPKDRFSAERLKGVDSTLKIQPAKLEDSAVYLCASSLGQGFYNEQFFGPGTRLTVL.

The genes are TRBV7-8 and TRBJ1-5, with D possibly matching TRBD1 (6 bases). The length of the CDR3 is 15 residues. Germline V gene data show CDR1 as SGHVS and CDR2 as FQNEAQ. With 1 base removed from V and 4 bases from J, the gap between germline ends came to 11 bases. In DNA, the CDR3 is TGTGCCAGCAGCTTAGGTTGGACAGCGAATCAGCCCCAGCATTTT. Its translation is CASSLGWTANQPQHF.

The chain combines TRBV7-2 with TRBJ2-5, with 8 bases fitting TRBD2. CDR1 and CDR2 from the germline V gene are SGHTA and FQGNSA. The CDR3 length is 13 residues. J lost 6 bases, V lost 7 bases, and 7 bases had no gene match. The CDR3 spells CASTFREGQTQYF. In nucleotides, the CDR3 is TGTGCCAGCACCTTCCGGGAGGGCCAGACCCAGTACTTC. Filled out from reference TRBV7-2 and TRBJ2-5, the complete variable domain reads GAGVSQSPSNKVTEKGKDVELRCDPISGHTALYWYRQSLGQGLEFLIYFQGNSAPDKSGLPSDRFSAERTGGSVSTLTIQRTQQEDSAVYLCASTFREGQTQYFGPGTRLLVL.

This clone was detected only once. The CDR3 nucleotides are TGTGCCAGCAGCTTTTTGAAAGAGACCCAGTACTTC. This sequence encodes CASSFLKETQYF. V is TRBV7-6 and J is TRBJ2-5; D is unresolved. Deletions cut 3 bases from V and 3 bases from J, with 5 bases between. CDR1 and CDR2 from the germline V gene are SGHVS and FNYEAQ. The CDR3 covers 12 residues.

The CDR3 DNA follows: TGCGCCAGCAGGCCCGGGACAGGGGCTGAAAAACTGTTTTTT. This sequence encodes CASRPGTGAEKLFF. The rearrangement joins TRBV5-1 to TRBJ1-4, with 10 bases matching TRBD1. The CDR3 sequence is 14 residues long. J gave up 7 bases and V 5 bases, and 5 bases lay outside the gene matches. CDR1 SGHRS and CDR2 YFSETQ come from the germline V gene. The full variable domain, with the rest looked up from reference TRBV5-1 and TRBJ1-4, is KAGVTQTPRYLIKTRGQQVTLSCSPISGHRSVSWYQQTPGQGLQFLFEYFSETQRNKGNFPGRFSGRQFSNSRSEMNVSTLELGDSALYLCASRPGTGAEKLFFGSGTQLSVL.

The rearrangement links TRBV6-5 to TRBJ2-1; D perhaps matches TRBD1 (6 bases). CDR1 is MNHEY, CDR2 SVGAGI, per germline. Trimming removed 5 bases from V and 6 bases from J, with 14 bases in between. CDR3 size: 14 residues. As DNA, the CDR3 is TGTGCCAGCAGTAGGACAGAGGTGATCAATGAGCAGTTCTTC. Protein product: CASSRTEVINEQFF.

The rearrangement uses TRBV29-1 and TRBJ2-5, with 13 bases aligning to TRBD2. CDR3 size: 15 residues. The junction had 9 bases not matched to a gene; V was cut back by 6 bases and J by 5 bases. Germline V gene sequence: CDR1 SQVTM, CDR2 ANQGSEA. CDR3 sequence reads: CSVTGTSGTLETQYF. The CDR3, as DNA: TGCAGCGTGACCGGGACTAGCGGGACGTTGGAGACCCAGTACTTC.

A note on this clone: The same CDR3 can be traced to other DNA sequences in this sample. V usage is TRBV5-1 and J usage is TRBJ2-5; 7 nucleotides match TRBD2. From germline, CDR1 is SGHRS and CDR2 YFSETQ. The CDR3 is 14 amino acids. Trimming removed 0 bases from V and 2 bases from J; junction bases left unmatched: 1. The CDR3 loop reads CASSLEAGQETQYF. The CDR3 DNA reads as TGCGCCAGCAGCTTGGAAGCGGGGCAAGAGACCCAGTACTTC.

The chain uses TRBV5-1 and TRBJ2-7; D not resolved. The ends were cut back, 0 bases at V and 6 bases at J, with 10 bases in the middle. The CDR3 sequence is 13 residues long. Germline V lookup: CDR1 SGHRS, CDR2 YFSETQ. The CDR3 DNA reads as TGCGCCAGCAGCTTGGCCGGACGATCCGAGCAGTACTTC. Residues: CASSLAGRSEQYF.

This rearrangement joins TRBV11-2 to TRBJ2-3, with D perhaps matching TRBD2 (6 bases). With 1 base removed from V and 2 bases from J, the gap between germline ends came to 10 bases. The CDR3 covers 15 residues. Germline V gene lookup returns CDR1 SGHAT and CDR2 FQNNGV. The CDR3 loop reads CASSLAGVLTDTQYF. In DNA, the CDR3 is TGTGCCAGCAGCTTAGCGGGAGTTCTCACAGATACGCAGTATTTT.

This clone was observed at least ten times. V is TRBV7-3 and J is TRBJ2-3; D possibly matches TRBD1 or TRBD2 (5 bases each). V was cut by 6 bases and J by 4 bases, with 11 bases left in between. CDR1 and CDR2 (germline): SGHTA, FQGTGA. This CDR3 has 13 residues. The CDR3, as DNA: TGTGCCAGCAGTGTGGGACGGTCAGATACGCAGTATTTT. Translated, it gives CASSVGRSDTQYF.

The CDR3: CASSLADSQTQYF. The DNA of the CDR3 is TGCGCCAGCAGCTTGGCGGACAGCCAGACCCAGTACTTC. The rearrangement uses TRBV5-1 and TRBJ2-5; D is possibly TRBD1 (6 bases). V lost 0 bases, J lost 6 bases, and 9 bases lay in between. Germline assignment: CDR1 SGHRS and CDR2 YFSETQ. CDR3 length: 13 amino acids.

The J gene is TRBJ2-5, the V gene TRBV2, with D perhaps assigned TRBD1 or TRBD2 (5 bases each). This CDR3 has 15 residues. Germline V gene data show CDR1 as SNHLY and CDR2 as FYNNEI. V lost 3 bases and J lost 4, with 15 bases in between. CDR3 coding DNA: TGTGCCAGCAGTGAGTTACAGCTTGGGGGAGAGACCCAGTACTTC. The encoded protein is CASSELQLGGETQYF.

This clone was seen a few times. The chain employs TRBV19 and TRBJ1-1; 9 positions match TRBD1. The germline gives CDR1 LNHDA, CDR2 SQIVND (reference sequence). The V segment lost 4 bases and the J segment 4 bases; nucleotides outside the gene matches: 4. The CDR3 is 14 residues long. CDR3 protein: CASSTTGGSTEAFF. The CDR3 nucleotides read TGTGCCAGTAGTACAACAGGGGGCAGCACTGAAGCTTTCTTT.

The genes are TRBV10-2 and TRBJ2-2; D ambiguous. The CDR3 is 13 amino acids. From germline, CDR1 is WSHSY and CDR2 SAAADI. V was trimmed by 5 bases and J by 5 bases, leaving 9 bases between them. CDR3 loop: CASSLSETGELFF. CDR3 sequence (DNA): TGCGCCAGCAGTCTATCCGAGACCGGGGAGCTGTTTTTT.

This clone was picked up many times. The chain is built from TRBV28 and TRBJ2-3; no firm D call. Per the germline V gene, CDR1 is MDHEN and CDR2 is SYDVKM. This CDR3 region has 15 residues. The V end was cut by 5 bases, the J end by 5 bases, with 17 bases between. CDR3 protein: CASSPPGRRGDTQYF. CDR3 nucleotide sequence: TGTGCCAGCAGTCCACCGGGTAGACGAGGAGATACGCAGTATTTT.

The V and J genes are TRBV14 and TRBJ1-1; D gene uncertain. The CDR3 runs 12 residues. Trimming pared 2 bases from V and 10 bases from J, leaving 11 bases between. Per germline, CDR1 SGHDN and CDR2 FVKESK. CDR3: CASSQTQTSAFF. The CDR3 DNA reads TGTGCCAGCAGCCAAACCCAAACTTCAGCTTTCTTT.

This clone was seen once. The chain recombines TRBV18 with TRBJ1-2, with a possible D match to TRBD1 (5 bases). Germline V gives CDR1 KGHSH, CDR2 LQKENI. The CDR3 extends over 17 amino acids. V shed 6 bases and J shed 5 bases, with 25 bases lying between them. The CDR3 reads CASSRPGGRTTLYGYTF. Here the CDR3 DNA reads TGTGCCAGCTCCCGTCCCGGGGGGAGAACCACCCTATATGGCTACACCTTC.

This clone occurred a few times. This chain connects TRBV28 to TRBJ2-2; 8 positions match TRBD1. The V and J ends lost 10 bases and 5 bases, in that order; junction bases with no gene match: 6. There are 13 residues in the CDR3. The germline V gene has CDR1 MDHEN and CDR2 SYDVKM. The CDR3 sequence is CATWDRLTGELFF. In DNA, the CDR3 is TGTGCCACCTGGGACAGGTTGACCGGGGAGCTGTTTTTT.